The next 20 T cell receptor beta chains were all read from a single sample in a study of response to subunit inactivated influenza vaccine. One entry per CDR3 protein results from TCRdb running MiXCR on the RT-PCR reads. Of a few hundred thousand distinct CDR3 sequences in the sample, about 11% were seen once. These data were also reused for a study on T cells expressing NK-cell markers. Turning to that study: It was by 5'RACE template switching with UMIs that TCR beta cDNA was made.

Sequencing used PBMCs from blood, obtained on the day of vaccination. These TCRs come from a man aged 50 to 59 who received an inactivated influenza vaccine.

This clonotype was found a few times. The J gene is TRBJ2-7, the V gene TRBV7-6, with D possibly being TRBD1 (6 bases). The CDR3 extends over 14 amino acids. CDR1 is SGHVS and CDR2 is FNYEAQ in the germline V gene. Trimming left V 0 bases short and J 5 bases short, with 11 bases between. CDR3 nucleotides: TGTGCCAGCAGCTTAGCTCTACAGGGAAACGAGCAGTACTTC. Its translation: CASSLALQGNEQYF.

The chain joins TRBV28 to TRBJ2-2; 10 bases are a match to TRBD2. The trim removed 4 bases at V and 6 bases at J, leaving 14 bases unmatched. CDR3 length equals 18 residues. CDR1 MDHEN and CDR2 SYDVKM come from the germline V gene. DNA for the CDR3: TGTGCCAGCAGTTCTCCGGGACTAGCGACTAAACGGCCCGGGGAGCTGTTTTTT. This translates into CASSSPGLATKRPGELFF.

This clonotype turned up a few times. The gene calls are TRBV7-2 and TRBJ1-2; D gene ambiguous. Germline lookup yields CDR1 SGHTA and CDR2 FQGNSA. Between the trimmed V and J ends, which lost 1 base and 8 bases, there was a span of 11 bases. The CDR3 consists of 13 residues. Written as DNA, the CDR3 is TGTGCCAGCAGCTTAGGACGGAGGGAAGGCTACACCTTC. Protein product: CASSLGRREGYTF.

This clonotype was counted many times. J is TRBJ2-1 and V is TRBV6-2 or TRBV6-3; 7 nucleotides line up with TRBD1. V shed 6 bases, J shed 0 bases, and the junction held 2 bases outside the gene matches. This CDR3 spans 14 amino acids. CDR1 is MNHEY and CDR2 is SVGEGT in the germline V gene. DNA of the CDR3: TGTGCCAGCAGGTCAGGGGGCTCCTACAATGAGCAGTTCTTC. Amino acid sequence: CASRSGGSYNEQFF.

This chain connects TRBV4-2 to TRBJ2-7; tentatively, D is TRBD1 (6 bases). CDR1 LGHNA and CDR2 YNFKEQ come from the germline V gene. This CDR3 is built from 14 residues. The V and J ends lost 7 bases and 5 bases respectively, with 18 bases between them. In DNA, the CDR3 is TGTGCCAGCAACCCACAGGGAAGTATTGACGAGCAGTACTTC. Translated, it gives CASNPQGSIDEQYF.

This clonotype was detected ten times or more. This chain links TRBV27 with TRBJ2-1; D unresolved. Trimming took off 5 bases at V and 5 bases at J, with 19 bases between the two ends. Germline V gene sequence: CDR1 MNHEY, CDR2 SMNVEV (reference sequence). This CDR3 has 16 residues. Here the CDR3 reads CASSPPLRTLNNEQFF. The CDR3 coding sequence is TGTGCCAGCAGTCCCCCCCTGAGGACCCTTAACAATGAGCAGTTCTTC.

The V and J genes are TRBV6-1 and TRBJ2-5; D remains ambiguous. This CDR3 is built from 11 residues. Trimming pared 1 base from V and 7 bases from J, leaving 4 bases between. The germline CDR1 and CDR2 sequences are MNHNS and SASEGT. Here the CDR3 reads CASSEVGTQYF. CDR3 coding DNA: TGTGCCAGCAGTGAAGTAGGGACCCAGTACTTC.

The chain has TRBV28 and TRBJ2-5; 8 bases are a match to TRBD1. Germline lookup yields CDR1 MDHEN and CDR2 SYDVKM. This CDR3 comprises 14 residues. V lost 4 bases, J lost 5 bases, and 6 bases stayed unmatched. CDR3: CASSSIYRGETQYF. The CDR3 nucleotides are TGTGCCAGCAGTTCAATTTACAGGGGGGAGACCCAGTACTTC.

The sample holds a few counts of this clonotype. The chain carries TRBV10-3 and TRBJ1-1; D is unresolved. V was clipped by 6 bases and J by 1 base, with 6 bases between them. In germline, CDR1 is ENHRY, CDR2 SYGVKD. This CDR3 comprises 12 residues. CDR3 loop: CAIRGQNTEAFF. CDR3 DNA: TGTGCCATCAGAGGGCAGAACACTGAAGCTTTCTTT.

Regarding this clonotype: This may arise from a read error, as a much more abundant clone is one base away. As DNA, the CDR3 is TGTGCCAGCAGCTTCGTCACAGATACGCAGTATTTT. This codes for CASSFVTDTQYF. The chain links TRBV7-2 to TRBJ2-3, with D hard to call. CDR3 size: 12 residues. Trimming pared 3 bases from V and 2 bases from J, leaving 3 bases between. Germline V gives CDR1 SGHTA, CDR2 FQGNSA. The variable domain in full, with the rest retrieved from reference TRBV7-2 and TRBJ2-3, is GAGVSQSPSNKVTEKGKDVELRCDPISGHTALYWYRQSLGQGLEFLIYFQGNSAPDKSGLPSDRFSAERTGGSVSTLTIQRTQQEDSAVYLCASSFVTDTQYFGPGTRLTVL.

The gene calls are TRBV11-3 and TRBJ2-7; D gene ambiguous. CDR1 and CDR2 (germline): SGHNT, YENEEA. The CDR3 has 14 amino acids. The V end lost 5 bases, the J end lost 5 bases, and 16 bases lay between the germline ends. The CDR3 nucleotides read TGTGCCAGCAGCGCACGAAGCACCCCTCACGAGCAGTACTTC. Protein: CASSARSTPHEQYF.

This clonotype was counted only a few times. The chain has TRBV5-1 and TRBJ2-7, with D perhaps matching TRBD2 (6 bases). This CDR3 region has 15 residues. The ends were cut back, 0 bases at V and 7 bases at J, with 17 bases in the middle. Germline V gene lookup returns CDR1 SGHRS and CDR2 YFSETQ. The DNA of the CDR3 is TGCGCCAGCAGCTTGGGAGACACCTTCCGGGGGGAGCAGTACTTC. Amino acids: CASSLGDTFRGEQYF.

The chain carries TRBV3-1 and TRBJ2-4, with D perhaps matching TRBD1 or TRBD2 (5 bases each). Germline V gene data show CDR1 as LGHDT and CDR2 as YNNKEL (reference sequence). This CDR3 is built from 14 residues. The V gene lost 3 bases and the J gene lost 9 bases, with 15 bases spanning the gap. CDR3 region: CASSQGPSRGIQYF. Here the CDR3 DNA reads TGTGCCAGCAGCCAGGGACCGAGCCGTGGCATTCAGTACTTC.

This clonotype was seen a few times. In nucleotides, the CDR3 is TGTGCCAGCAGCGTAAGTCCTCGGGGAAGCTCTGGGGCCAACGTCCTGACTTTC. Translated, it gives CASSVSPRGSSGANVLTF. J is TRBJ2-6 and V is TRBV9, with D perhaps TRBD2 (5 bases). The CDR3 sequence is 18 residues long. V was clipped by 1 base and J by 0 bases, with 14 bases between them. Germline CDR1 and CDR2: SGDLS and YYNGEE.

The chain carries TRBV3-1 and TRBJ1-4, with D tentatively TRBD1 (6 bases). The V gene's germline CDR1 is LGHDT and CDR2 YNNKEL (reference sequence). The CDR3 sequence is 15 residues long. Trimming removed 4 bases at V and 8 bases at J, with 17 bases between. This CDR3 is CASSPRPGGGEKLFF. CDR3 nucleotide sequence: TGTGCCAGCAGCCCCCGCCCGGGGGGCGGGGAAAAACTGTTTTTT.

The chain recombines TRBV18 with TRBJ2-1, with 10 bases that match TRBD1. The V gene end was trimmed by 8 bases and the J gene end by 7 bases; junction bases not matched to a gene: 17. The CDR3 length is 17 residues. Per the germline V gene, CDR1 is KGHSH and CDR2 is LQKENI. CDR3 sequence (DNA): TGTGCCAGCCAGACGCGACTCCGGGACAGGGGTTTGAATGAGCAGTTCTTC. Amino acids: CASQTRLRDRGLNEQFF.

V usage is TRBV2 and J usage is TRBJ2-7, with TRBD1 matching over 8 bases. Germline values: CDR1 SNHLY, CDR2 FYNNEI. Trimming cost V 5 bases and J 6 bases; bases outside gene matches: 6. The CDR3 consists of 13 residues. The CDR3: CASSMGQAVEQYF. DNA of the CDR3: TGTGCCAGCAGTATGGGACAGGCAGTCGAGCAGTACTTC.

In its sample, this clonotype was seen once. V is TRBV3-1 and J is TRBJ2-4; 11 bases fit TRBD1. The junction had 3 bases not matched to a gene; V was cut back by 1 base and J by 7 bases. Germline values: CDR1 LGHDT, CDR2 YNNKEL (reference sequence). The CDR3 is made up of 15 amino acids. The CDR3 DNA sequence: TGTGCCAGCAGCCAAGGGACAGGGGGCTCGAACATTCAGTACTTC. This gives the protein CASSQGTGGSNIQYF.

This clonotype has only a few counts. This rearrangement joins TRBV5-5 to TRBJ2-7; tentatively, D is TRBD1 or TRBD2 (5 bases each). The CDR3 is 14 amino acids. V lost 1 base to trimming and J lost 4 bases, with 12 bases between them. Germline CDR1 and CDR2: SGHKS and YYEKEE (reference sequence). The CDR3 sequence is CASSLTGAEYEQYF. The CDR3 region has the DNA TGTGCCAGCAGCTTGACCGGGGCAGAATACGAGCAGTACTTC.

This clonotype was counted a few times. The chain joins TRBV7-7 to TRBJ2-1; D call uncertain. The CDR3 consists of 13 residues. V lost 4 bases and J lost 9, with 13 bases in between. The germline CDR1 and CDR2 sequences are SSHAT and FNYEAQ (reference sequence). CDR3 DNA: TGTGCCAGCAGCTCAAGTACCCCTGGTGAGCAGTTCTTC. This gives the protein CASSSSTPGEQFF.